This T cell receptor (beta chain) is from a study of vaccination effects on CD4 cells after COVID-19. Whole-study context: The median interval between the second dose and post-vaccine sampling was 72 days.

Under the ViraFEST assay, PBMC were stimulated with viral peptide pools so that antigen-specific CD4+ T cells expanded. Sequencing was performed afterwards. With 10 to 11 days of culture completed, CD4+ T cells were isolated. Participants were given two doses of BNT162b2 or mRNA-1273 vaccine. The healthy vaccine recipients, who had no prior SARS-CoV-2 infection, showed negative nucleocapsid antibodies. Cultures used about 2 million PBMC per well, approximately 10 IU/ml IL-2 and approximately 11 ug/ml peptides. It was on days 3 and 7 that half the medium was replaced with IL-2 medium. With respect to this clone: Antigen unknown.

Sequenced by immunoSEQ multiplex PCR; TCRdb stores in-frame clones only, minus some. The table records 25,000 to 30,000 clones, around 67% of them present only once. CDR3 length: 15 residues. Losses at the gene ends were 3 bases for V and 10 bases for J; bases not matched to a gene: 8. Germline-derived CDR1 and CDR2 are LGHDT and YNNKEL (reference sequence). V usage is TRBV3-1 (or the pseudogene TRBV3-2) and J usage is TRBJ1-6; TRBD1 aligns across 8 bases. This TCR derives from a human donor who received a COVID-19 vaccine. Sequencing was performed on CD4+ T cells from PBMCs cultured with HCoV-NL63 spike peptides, taken after COVID-19 vaccination. The CDR3 spells CASSQGQDVGSPLHF. The CDR3 DNA is TGTGCCAGCAGCCAGGGACAGGATGTTGGATCACCCCTCCACTTT.